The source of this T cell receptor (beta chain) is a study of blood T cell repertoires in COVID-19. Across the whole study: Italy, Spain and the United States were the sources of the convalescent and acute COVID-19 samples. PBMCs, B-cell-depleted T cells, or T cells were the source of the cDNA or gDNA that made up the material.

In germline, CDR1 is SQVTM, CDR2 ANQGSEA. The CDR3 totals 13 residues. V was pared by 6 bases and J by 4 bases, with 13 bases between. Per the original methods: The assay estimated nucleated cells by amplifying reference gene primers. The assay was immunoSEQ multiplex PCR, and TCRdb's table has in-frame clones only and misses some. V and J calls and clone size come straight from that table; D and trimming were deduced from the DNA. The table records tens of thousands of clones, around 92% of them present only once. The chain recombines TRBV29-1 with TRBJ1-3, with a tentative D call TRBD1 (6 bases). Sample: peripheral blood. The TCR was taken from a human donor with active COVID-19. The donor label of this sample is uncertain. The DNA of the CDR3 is TGCAGCGTCCAAACAGGGCTCGGAAACACCATATATTTT. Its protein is CSVQTGLGNTIYF.